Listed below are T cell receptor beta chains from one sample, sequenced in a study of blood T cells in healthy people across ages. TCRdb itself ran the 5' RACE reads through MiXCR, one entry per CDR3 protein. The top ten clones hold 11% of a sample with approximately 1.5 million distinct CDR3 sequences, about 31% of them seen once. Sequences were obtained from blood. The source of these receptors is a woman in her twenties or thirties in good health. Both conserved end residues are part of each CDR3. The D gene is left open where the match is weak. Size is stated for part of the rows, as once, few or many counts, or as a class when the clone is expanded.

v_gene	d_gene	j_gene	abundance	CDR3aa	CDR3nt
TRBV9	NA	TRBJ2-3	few	CASSVGVLPRTDTQYF	TGTGCCAGCAGCGTAGGGGTCCTCCCAAGAACAGATACGCAGTATTTT
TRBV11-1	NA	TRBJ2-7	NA	CASSLVFGKANEQYF	TGTGCCAGCAGCTTAGTTTTTGGCAAAGCTAATGAGCAGTACTTC
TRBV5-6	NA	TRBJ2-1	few	CASSFAEEQFF	TGTGCCAGCAGCTTCGCGGAAGAGCAGTTCTTC
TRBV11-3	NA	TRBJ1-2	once	CASSLYNKANYGYTF	TGTGCCAGCAGCCTATACAACAAGGCTAACTATGGCTACACCTTC
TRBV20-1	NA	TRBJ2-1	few	CSAREGGSVGNEQFF	TGCAGTGCTAGGGAGGGGGGCTCTGTGGGCAATGAGCAGTTCTTC
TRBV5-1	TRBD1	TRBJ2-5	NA	CASSNLQGARGVGLETQYF	TGCGCCAGCAGCAACCTACAGGGGGCTCGTGGCGTGGGGTTGGAGACCCAGTACTTC
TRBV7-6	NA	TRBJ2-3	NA	CAGSFGIPGADTQYF	TGTGCCGGCAGCTTTGGCATCCCTGGGGCAGATACGCAGTATTTT
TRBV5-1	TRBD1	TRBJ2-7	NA	CASSLVVDLMGQKYF	TGCGCCAGCAGCTTGGTAGTCGATTTGATGGGACAGAAGTACTTC
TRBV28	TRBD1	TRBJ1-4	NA	CASSSAGGPRDEKLFF	TGTGCCAGCAGTTCAGCAGGGGGCCCGAGGGATGAAAAACTGTTTTTT
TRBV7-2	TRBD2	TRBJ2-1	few	CASSHSKGGPYNEQFF	TGTGCCAGCAGCCATAGCAAGGGAGGGCCATACAATGAGCAGTTCTTC
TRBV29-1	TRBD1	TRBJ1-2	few	CSVEELGQGAGGYTF	TGCAGCGTTGAAGAACTCGGACAGGGGGCTGGTGGCTACACCTTC
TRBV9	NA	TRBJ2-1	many	CASSVAVSSRSYNEQFF	TGTGCCAGCAGCGTAGCCGTCAGTTCCCGCTCCTACAATGAGCAGTTCTTC
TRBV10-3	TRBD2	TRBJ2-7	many	CAISEGASGGASVQYF	TGTGCCATCAGTGAGGGGGCTAGCGGGGGGGCTTCTGTGCAGTACTTC
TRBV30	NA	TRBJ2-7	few	CAWKIQGSYEQYF	TGTGCCTGGAAGATACAGGGTAGCTACGAGCAGTACTTC
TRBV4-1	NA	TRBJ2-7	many	CASSQVPGDEQYF	TGCGCCAGCAGCCAAGTTCCGGGGGACGAGCAGTACTTC
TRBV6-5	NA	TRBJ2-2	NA	CASSFTGGGELFF	TGTGCCAGCAGTTTCACCGGGGGCGGGGAGCTGTTTTTT
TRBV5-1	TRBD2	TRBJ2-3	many	CASSSTPSGGTDTQYF	TGCGCCAGCAGCTCCACTCCTAGCGGTGGCACAGATACGCAGTATTTT
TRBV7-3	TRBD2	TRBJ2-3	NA	CASSLGSGVGTDTQYF	TGTGCCAGCAGCTTAGGTAGCGGGGTGGGCACAGATACGCAGTATTTT
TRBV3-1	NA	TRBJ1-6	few	CASSRDAWNSPLHF	TGTGCCAGCAGCCGGGACGCATGGAATTCACCCCTCCACTTT
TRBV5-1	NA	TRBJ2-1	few	CASSYEAFACNEQFF	TGCGCCAGCAGCTATGAGGCGTTCGCCTGCAATGAGCAGTTCTTC
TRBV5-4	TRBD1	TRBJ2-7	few	CASSPRDRLYEQYF	TGTGCCAGCAGCCCCCGGGACAGGCTCTACGAGCAGTACTTC
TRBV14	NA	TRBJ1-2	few	CASSQGGPGAYGYTF	TGTGCCAGCAGCCAAGGGGGCCCTGGGGCTTACGGCTACACCTTC
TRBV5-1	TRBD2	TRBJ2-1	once	CASSSGRAGAKNEQFF	TGCGCCAGCAGTTCTGGCCGAGCGGGGGCTAAGAATGAGCAGTTCTTC
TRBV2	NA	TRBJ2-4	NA	CASSESLAFLVEQYF	TGTGCCAGCAGTGAGTCTCTGGCCTTTCTGGTGGAGCAGTACTTC
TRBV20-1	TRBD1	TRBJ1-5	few	CSAWTGSNNQPQHF	TGCAGTGCCTGGACAGGTTCGAACAATCAGCCCCAGCATTTT
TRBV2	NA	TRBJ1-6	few	CASSVQGGSNSPLHF	TGTGCCAGCAGTGTGCAGGGTGGTAGTAATTCACCCCTCCACTTT
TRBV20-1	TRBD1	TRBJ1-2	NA	CSAGGQENYGYTF	TGCAGTGCTGGGGGACAGGAAAACTATGGCTACACCTTC
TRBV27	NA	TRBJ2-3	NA	CASSLRGFHTDTQYF	TGTGCCAGCAGTTTGAGGGGCTTCCACACAGATACGCAGTATTTT
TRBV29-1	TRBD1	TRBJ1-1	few	CSVLRNRGGTEAFF	TGCAGCGTCCTACGGAACAGGGGTGGAACTGAAGCTTTCTTT
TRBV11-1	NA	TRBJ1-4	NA	CASSLVEDAANEKLFF	TGTGCCAGCAGCTTAGTGGAGGACGCGGCTAATGAAAAACTGTTTTTT
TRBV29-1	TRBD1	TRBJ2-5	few	CSVRWTGVKETQYF	TGCAGCGTGCGTTGGACAGGGGTTAAAGAGACCCAGTACTTC
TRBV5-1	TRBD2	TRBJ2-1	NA	CASSLVASGGAYNEQFF	TGCGCCAGCAGCTTGGTGGCTAGCGGGGGGGCCTACAATGAGCAGTTCTTC
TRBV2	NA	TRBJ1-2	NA	CASSPEGTARDGYTF	TGTGCCAGCAGCCCCGAAGGGACGGCGAGGGATGGCTACACCTTC
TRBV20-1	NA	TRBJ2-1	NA	CSARDLAGSSYNEQFF	TGCAGTGCTAGAGATCTGGCAGGCAGCTCCTACAATGAGCAGTTCTTC
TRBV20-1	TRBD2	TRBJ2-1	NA	CSAQAGGNSYNEQFF	TGCAGTGCGCAAGCGGGAGGAAACTCCTACAATGAGCAGTTCTTC
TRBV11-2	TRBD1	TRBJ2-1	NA	CASSLGQRNERFF	TGTGCCAGCAGCTTGGGACAGCGAAATGAGCGGTTCTTC